The source of this T cell receptor (beta chain) is a study of CD8+ T cells in alopecia areata. Whole-study findings and limits: Sequencing of scalp samples also includes resident alphabeta T cells from normal skin. Both scalp clonality and the expanded CD8+ clones among the top 100 showed a significant decrease with tofacitinib.

A note on this clone: The antigen is not known.

Treatment: oral pan-JAK inhibitor, 5-10 mg twice daily. Specimens obtained from alopecia areata patients comprised lesional scalp punch biopsies and peripheral blood. Cell sorting on a FACSAria was used to separate CD4+ and CD8+ T cells from the PBMCs. The V end lost 3 bases, the J end lost 0 bases, and 8 bases lay between the germline ends. The CDR3 sequence is 13 residues long. CDR1 is GTSNPN and CDR2 is SVGIG in the germline V gene (reference sequence). Reverse transcription of extracted RNA yielded cDNA, which provided the sequencing template. The data were produced by immunoSEQ multiplex PCR, yet TCRdb's version contains in-frame clones alone and is incomplete. This table has about 270,000 clones, roughly 63% appearing once.

The chain carries TRBV30 and TRBJ1-1; D is uncertain. This material consisted of CD4+ T cells sorted from blood, taken around week 54, from a patient treated with tofacitinib. The clonotype was recovered from a human donor with alopecia areata. This CDR3 reads CAWSYGLNTEAFF. DNA for the CDR3: TGTGCCTGGAGCTACGGTCTGAACACTGAAGCTTTCTTT.